The clone carrying this T cell receptor beta chain has a handful of counts. What it binds is unknown. The sample originates from a study of T cells in Graves' hyperthyroidism and ophthalmopathy. General observations from the study: In the blood, most expanded thyroid clonotypes above 0.001 appeared as well. From stable hyperthyroidism, ophthalmopathy was set apart by a 13 V-J model.

The CDR3 sequence is 13 residues long. CDR1 and CDR2 (germline): MDHEN, SYDVKM. Trimming removed 2 bases at V and 8 bases at J, with 12 bases between. PBMCs were sourced from more than 9 ml fresh peripheral blood. TCR beta CDR3 regions were amplified from RNA. First-round RT-PCR targeting the TCR CDR3 was performed with the HTBI primer set. TCRdb re-called the multiplex PCR reads through MiXCR, storing one row per CDR3 protein. The sample shows some 490,000 distinct CDR3 sequences, approximately 22% of them seen only once. This clonotype originated in a woman between 65 and 79 years old with Graves' ophthalmopathy. The chain recombines TRBV28 with TRBJ1-2; D ambiguous. The sequenced sample consisted of blood. In DNA, the CDR3 is TGTGCCAGCAGTTTAAGGAGGGCGTTGGGCTACACCTTC. It is translated as CASSLRRALGYTF.